This T cell receptor beta chain was obtained from a study of T-cell reconstitution after alpha-beta-depleted transplantation in children. It was with unique molecular identifiers that the TCRbeta library was prepared. One entry per CDR3 protein results from TCRdb running MiXCR on the PCR reads. The sample records over 150,000 distinct CDR3 sequences, roughly 7.1% being singletons. This clonotype was detected many times. Its antigen is unknown. Whole-study results and caveats: Some patients' high day-60 TCRbeta diversity was traced to surviving recipient T cells and thymic progenitors. The main origin of T-cell counts and diversity one year after transplant was newly produced T cells. Reportedly, alpha-beta T cells present about two months post-transplant originated from several hundred expanded clones of graft origin.

The V gene end was trimmed by 3 bases and the J gene end by 8 bases; junction bases not matched to a gene: 4. The CDR3 totals 13 residues. Germline lookup yields CDR1 SGDLS and CDR2 YYNGEE. The source material was PBMCs, sampled before TCRalphabeta/CD19-depleted stem cell transplant. This TCR came from a boy younger than 10 with acute lymphoblastic leukemia, due to receive a stem cell transplant. The chain joins TRBV9 to TRBJ2-1; 8 bases agree with TRBD1. The CDR3 nucleotides are TGTGCCAGCAGCGCCCAGGGGGCGGATGAGCAGTTCTTC. Residues: CASSAQGADEQFF.